Below, 27 T cell receptor beta chains from the same sample are listed, as sequenced in a study of response to subunit inactivated influenza vaccine. TCRdb recomputed calls from the RT-PCR reads with MiXCR, one row per CDR3 protein. The sample has about 520,000 distinct CDR3 sequences, approximately 6.9% seen once. This material consisted of PBMCs from blood, taken less than 25 months after vaccination. All receptors come from a man aged 45 to 70 who received an inactivated influenza vaccine.

The chain employs TRBV7-9 and TRBJ2-1, with unresolved D. Germline values: CDR1 SEHNR, CDR2 FQNEAQ (reference sequence). The V end was cut by 1 base, the J end by 9 bases, with 13 bases between. This CDR3 contains 14 residues. The CDR3: CASSLVRLASEQFF. The CDR3 nucleotides read TGTGCCAGCAGCTTAGTAAGGCTGGCAAGTGAGCAGTTCTTC.

This clonotype was seen ten or more times. Here the CDR3 DNA reads TGTGCCAGCAGCTTAGGGAGTTATTCACCCCTCCACTTT. Its translation: CASSLGSYSPLHF. This chain connects TRBV7-8 to TRBJ1-6; no clear D gene. Per germline, CDR1 SGHVS and CDR2 FQNEAQ. The CDR3 contains 13 residues. The V gene lost 1 base and the J gene lost 8 bases, with 6 bases spanning the gap. Full variable domain (remainder filled in from reference TRBV7-8 and TRBJ1-6): GAGVSQSPRYKVAKRGQDVALRCDPISGHVSLFWYQQALGQGPEFLTYFQNEAQLDKSGLPSDRFFAERPEGSVSTLKIQRTQQEDSAVYLCASSLGSYSPLHFGNGTRLTVT.

The chain joins TRBV10-3 to TRBJ2-6; D is perhaps TRBD1 (6 bases). Trimming stripped 9 bases from V and 1 base from J, with 16 bases between. The CDR3 totals 16 residues. The germline V gene encodes CDR1 ENHRY and CDR2 SYGVKD. CDR3 sequence: CAINSKQGSGANVLTF. CDR3 DNA: TGTGCCATAAATTCAAAACAGGGTTCTGGGGCCAACGTCCTGACTTTC.

The table lists this clonotype with many counts. The chain joins TRBV7-2 to TRBJ1-4, with 7 bases lining up with TRBD1. V was pared by 5 bases and J by 3 bases, with 6 bases of the junction left unmatched. Germline values: CDR1 SGHTA, CDR2 FQGNSA. This CDR3 has 15 amino acids. The CDR3 protein is CASSPRQGANEKLFF. The CDR3 DNA is TGTGCCAGCAGCCCCCGACAGGGAGCTAATGAAAAACTGTTTTTT.

V usage is TRBV14 and J usage is TRBJ1-1; D remains ambiguous. CDR1 and CDR2 (germline): SGHDN, FVKESK. This CDR3 has 13 residues. Between the trimmed V and J ends, which lost 4 bases and 1 base, there was a span of 7 bases. The CDR3 spells CASSRIRNTEAFF. The CDR3 DNA reads as TGTGCCAGCAGCCGGATCAGGAACACTGAAGCTTTCTTT. The full variable domain, rest sourced from reference TRBV14 and TRBJ1-1, is EAGVTQFPSHSVIEKGQTVTLRCDPISGHDNLYWYRRVMGKEIKFLLHFVKESKQDESGMPNNRFLAERTGGTYSTLKVQPAELEDSGVYFCASSRIRNTEAFFGQGTRLTVV.

The chain recombines TRBV28 with TRBJ1-2; 7 positions agree with TRBD1. Germline V gene data show CDR1 as MDHEN and CDR2 as SYDVKM. With V trimmed by 5 bases and J by 8 bases, 2 bases remained unmatched. The CDR3 is made up of 11 amino acids. CDR3 DNA: TGTGCCAGCAGTACAGGGGAGGGCTACACCTTC. Translation gives CASSTGEGYTF.

In its sample, this clonotype was seen many times. The genes are TRBV3-1 and TRBJ1-5; tentatively, D is TRBD1 (5 bases). CDR1 is LGHDT, CDR2 YNNKEL, per germline (reference sequence). Trimming removed 4 bases from V and 0 bases from J, with 7 bases in between. The CDR3 runs 14 residues. CDR3 nucleotides: TGTGCCAGCAGCCTCAGGGATAGCAATCAGCCCCAGCATTTT. As protein: CASSLRDSNQPQHF.

In this sample, this clonotype turned up a few times. This sequence joins TRBV5-1 and TRBJ2-2; D might be TRBD1 (5 bases). The CDR3 is made up of 16 amino acids. The germline gives CDR1 SGHRS, CDR2 YFSETQ. Trimming removed 5 bases from V and 5 bases from J, with 19 bases in between. Here the CDR3 DNA reads TGCGCCAGCAGGCCTCTTAGGCAGGGTAGGACCGGGGAGCTGTTTTTT. Its translation is CASRPLRQGRTGELFF.

In its sample, this clonotype was seen a few times. The chain's CDR3 is CASSPERGWGQPQHF. The DNA of the CDR3 is TGTGCCAGCAGCCCCGAAAGGGGGTGGGGTCAGCCCCAGCATTTT. The rearrangement uses TRBV7-2 and TRBJ1-5; perhaps TRBD1 as D (6 bases). This CDR3 has 15 residues. CDR1 is SGHTA and CDR2 is FQGNSA in the germline V gene. V lost 5 bases and J lost 6, with 17 bases in between.

Ten or more counts support this clonotype. The V gene is TRBV5-6, the J gene TRBJ2-5; 12 nucleotides line up with TRBD2. Trimming at V came to 1 base and at J to 5 bases, leaving 3 bases not matched to a gene. In germline, CDR1 is SGHDT, CDR2 YYEEEE. The CDR3 has 15 amino acids. The CDR3 sequence: CASSLLAGGQETQYF. The CDR3 coding sequence is TGTGCCAGCAGCTTGCTAGCGGGGGGGCAGGAGACCCAGTACTTC.

This clonotype was observed a few times. The V call is TRBV20-1, the J call TRBJ1-6; the D gene is possibly TRBD1 (6 bases). CDR3 length: 13 residues. V gave up 4 bases and J gave up 7 bases, with 11 bases separating them. Germline CDR1 DFQATT, CDR2 SNEGSKA (reference sequence). CDR3 nucleotides: TGCAGTGCTACCTTTACAGGGAATTCACCCCTCCACTTT. Protein product: CSATFTGNSPLHF.

This clonotype was picked up many times. The chain combines TRBV3-1 with TRBJ1-5; 9 bases align to TRBD1. CDR3 size: 14 residues. Germline loops: CDR1 LGHDT, CDR2 YNNKEL (reference sequence). V lost 4 bases to trimming and J lost 7 bases; unmatched junction nucleotides: 5. CDR3: CASSPTGGRQPQHF. As DNA, the CDR3 is TGTGCCAGCAGCCCTACAGGGGGCCGACAGCCCCAGCATTTT.

This clonotype turned up a few times. This rearrangement joins TRBV7-2 to TRBJ2-5, with D perhaps matching TRBD2 (6 bases). V was shortened by 4 bases and J by 4 bases, with 13 bases between the two germline ends. CDR3 size: 14 residues. Germline V lookup: CDR1 SGHTA, CDR2 FQGNSA. The CDR3 loop reads CASSWMGGSETQYF. CDR3 nucleotides: TGTGCCAGCAGCTGGATGGGGGGATCAGAGACCCAGTACTTC. The full variable domain, with the rest looked up from reference TRBV7-2 and TRBJ2-5, is GAGVSQSPSNKVTEKGKDVELRCDPISGHTALYWYRQSLGQGLEFLIYFQGNSAPDKSGLPSDRFSAERTGGSVSTLTIQRTQQEDSAVYLCASSWMGGSETQYFGPGTRLLVL.

The sample holds many counts of this clonotype. The chain couples TRBV29-1 to TRBJ2-7, with D tentatively TRBD1 (6 bases). The V end was cut by 7 bases, the J end by 7 bases, with 17 bases between. The CDR3 consists of 12 residues. Germline CDR1 reads SQVTM; CDR2 reads ANQGSEA. CDR3 bases: TGCAGCGGAGTAACAGGGCCGGGAGAGCAGTACTTC. This translates into CSGVTGPGEQYF.

As to this clonotype: The junction does not match germline at one end; this may be a read error. This chain links TRBV4-1 with TRBJ2-1; D is perhaps TRBD2 (6 bases). The germline CDR1 and CDR2 sequences are MGHRA and YSYEKL. This CDR3 is built from 15 residues. This chain's CDR3 is CARSPLRGPYNEQFF. CDR3 nucleotide sequence: TGCGCCAGAAGCCCCCTGCGGGGCCCTTACAATGAGCAGTTCTTC.

This clonotype came up many times. The V gene is TRBV7-8, the J gene TRBJ2-1; no clear D gene. CDR1 and CDR2 (germline): SGHVS, FQNEAQ. V shed 8 bases and J shed 0 bases, with 11 bases lying between them. This CDR3 has 14 amino acids. CDR3 coding DNA: TGTGCCAGCGTCTCGACCTCCTCCTACAATGAGCAGTTCTTC. Residues: CASVSTSSYNEQFF. The full variable domain, rest sourced from reference TRBV7-8 and TRBJ2-1, is GAGVSQSPRYKVAKRGQDVALRCDPISGHVSLFWYQQALGQGPEFLTYFQNEAQLDKSGLPSDRFFAERPEGSVSTLKIQRTQQEDSAVYLCASVSTSSYNEQFFGPGTRLTVL.

This clonotype was seen only a few times. This chain connects TRBV5-1 to TRBJ2-1; a possible D gene is TRBD1 (6 bases). V shed 0 bases and J shed 6 bases, with 10 bases lying between them. The CDR3 is made up of 14 amino acids. In germline, CDR1 is SGHRS, CDR2 YFSETQ. The CDR3 nucleotides read TGCGCCAGCAGCTTGGGACCCAGGGGCAATGAGCAGTTCTTC. Amino acids: CASSLGPRGNEQFF.

This clonotype was detected ten times or more. V is TRBV6-2 or TRBV6-3 and J is TRBJ2-1; no clear D. Germline V lookup: CDR1 MNHEY, CDR2 SVGEGT. Trimming stripped 0 bases from V and 6 bases from J, with 9 bases between. The CDR3 length is 14 residues. The CDR3 DNA sequence: TGTGCCAGCAGTTACTCCGGCTGGATCAATGAGCAGTTCTTC. Translation: CASSYSGWINEQFF.

The V call is TRBV29-1, the J call TRBJ2-7, with 7 bases lining up with TRBD1. CDR3 size: 16 residues. The V gene end was trimmed by 4 bases and the J gene end by 2 bases; junction bases not matched to a gene: 14. CDR1 and CDR2 from the germline V gene are SQVTM and ANQGSEA. CDR3 DNA: TGCAGCGTTGGAGGAGTGGGAACAGGGGTCACCTACGAGCAGTACTTC. It yields the protein CSVGGVGTGVTYEQYF.

This clonotype has ten or more counts. The gene calls are TRBV7-2 and TRBJ2-3; 11 bases align to TRBD2. V was pared by 1 base and J by 4 bases, with 7 bases of the junction left unmatched. CDR3 length equals 17 residues. From germline, CDR1 is SGHTA and CDR2 FQGNSA. The CDR3 is CASSLVIAGGPSDTQYF. CDR3 DNA sequence: TGTGCCAGCAGCTTAGTCATAGCGGGGGGGCCCTCAGATACGCAGTATTTT.

This clonotype has at least ten counts. The J gene is TRBJ1-6, the V gene TRBV11-1; 8 bases are shared with TRBD1. V trimming: 6 bases; J trimming: 0 bases; junction bases outside the gene matches: 10. The CDR3 covers 18 residues. The germline gives CDR1 SGHAT, CDR2 FQDESV (reference sequence). The CDR3 loop is CASRGGTGIGSYNSPLHF. CDR3 in DNA: TGTGCCAGCAGGGGCGGGACAGGTATCGGCTCCTATAATTCACCCCTCCACTTT. Supplemented by reference TRBV11-1 and TRBJ1-6, the full variable domain reads EAEVAQSPRYKITEKSQAVAFWCDPISGHATLYWYRQILGQGPELLVQFQDESVVDDSQLPKDRFSAERLKGVDSTLKIQPAELGDSAMYLCASRGGTGIGSYNSPLHFGNGTRLTVT.

V is TRBV7-3 and J is TRBJ2-7, with 7 positions matching TRBD1. The V gene's germline CDR1 is SGHTA and CDR2 FQGTGA. Unmatched junction bases numbered 6, after V lost 5 bases and J lost 5 bases. CDR3 length: 13 amino acids. In DNA form, the CDR3 reads TGTGCCAGCAGCCCCTCGACAGGGAACGAGCAGTACTTC. It is translated as CASSPSTGNEQYF.

The genes are TRBV7-6 and TRBJ2-5; D not certain. Trimming took off 3 bases at V and 5 bases at J, with 13 bases between the two ends. Germline CDR1 SGHVS, CDR2 FNYEAQ. This CDR3 has 14 amino acids. The CDR3 coding sequence is TGTGCCAGCAGCTTCCCGGACCAGGAGGAGACCCAGTACTTC. Encoded protein: CASSFPDQEETQYF.

This clonotype was seen a handful of times. The genes are TRBV7-6 and TRBJ2-7; tentatively, D is TRBD2 (6 bases). The CDR3 sequence is 15 residues long. CDR1 is SGHVS, CDR2 FNYEAQ, per germline. V was shortened by 5 bases and J by 0 bases, with 14 bases between the two germline ends. The DNA of the CDR3 is TGTGCCAGCAGCCCGAACGGGGGAAGCTCCTACGAGCAGTACTTC. Residues: CASSPNGGSSYEQYF. The variable domain in full, completed from reference TRBV7-6 and TRBJ2-7, reads GAGVSQSPRYKVTKRGQDVALRCDPISGHVSLYWYRQALGQGPEFLTYFNYEAQQDKSGLPNDRFSAERPEGSISTLTIQRTEQRDSAMYRCASSPNGGSSYEQYFGPGTRLTVT.

This clonotype was counted between two and nine times. This chain joins TRBV20-1 and TRBJ1-4, with 8 bases fitting TRBD1. The CDR3 consists of 13 residues. The germline V gene has CDR1 DFQATT and CDR2 SNEGSKA (reference sequence). With 7 bases clipped from V and 10 bases from J, the junction kept 11 bases outside the gene matches. CDR3 protein: CSGEDRDGGKLFF. In nucleotides, the CDR3 is TGCAGTGGTGAGGACAGGGATGGAGGAAAACTGTTTTTT.

This clonotype was observed many times. This chain uses TRBV5-1 with TRBJ2-1; 9 nucleotides line up with TRBD2. Germline V gives CDR1 SGHRS, CDR2 YFSETQ. Trimming cost V 2 bases and J 7 bases; bases outside gene matches: 7. There are 15 residues in the CDR3. The CDR3 protein is CASSFLAGALNEQFF. Written as DNA, the CDR3 is TGCGCCAGCAGCTTTTTAGCGGGAGCCCTTAATGAGCAGTTCTTC.

This clonotype was found a few times. V gene TRBV11-1 combines with J gene TRBJ2-3; TRBD2 matches at 11 bases. After removal of 1 base from V and 0 bases from J, the junction contained 9 bases not matched to a gene. CDR3 size: 19 residues. Germline V gene data show CDR1 as SGHAT and CDR2 as FQDESV (reference sequence). CDR3 region: CASSLEGTSGTSSTDTQYF. CDR3 nucleotide sequence: TGTGCCAGCAGCTTAGAAGGGACTAGCGGAACGTCTAGCACAGATACGCAGTATTTT.